The 25 T cell receptor beta chains listed next were all sequenced from one sample in a study. MiXCR, applied by TCRdb to the 5' RACE reads, yields one record per CDR3 protein. The sample consists of about 46,000 distinct CDR3 sequences, 28% of them appearing once. Source material: naive CD4+ T cells sorted from blood. The subset here: naive CD4+ T cells, CD4+CD45RA+CD25-. These receptors came from a female donor with breast cancer.

A word on this clonotype: One end of the junction does not line up with germline, which may come from a read error. The V gene is TRBV6-6, the J gene TRBJ1-5; the D is unclear. The CDR3 is made up of 16 amino acids. Germline lookup yields CDR1 MNHNY and CDR2 SVGAGI (reference sequence). The CDR3 DNA follows: TGTGCCAGCGGTTACACGAATCCCCGTGGTGGTCAGCCCCAGCATTTT. This encodes CASGYTNPRGGQPQHF.

V usage is TRBV7-2 and J usage is TRBJ2-1, with TRBD1 matching 11 bases. Looked up from germline, CDR1 is SGHTA and CDR2 is FQGNSA. J lost 1 base, V lost 5 bases, and 1 base had no gene match. This CDR3 comprises 15 residues. For the CDR3, the DNA is TGTGCCAGCAGCGGGGACAGGGGGTCCTACAATGAGCAGTTCTTC. This encodes CASSGDRGSYNEQFF.

This clonotype occurred a few times. The chain joins TRBV12-3 or TRBV12-4 to TRBJ2-5; 8 bases map to TRBD1. The junction had 8 bases not matched to a gene; V was cut back by 6 bases and J by 5 bases. CDR3 length: 14 residues. In DNA form, the CDR3 reads TGTGCCAGCAGGAACACAGGGGGTAGGGAGACCCAGTACTTC. Its translation: CASRNTGGRETQYF.

This chain connects TRBV6-6 to TRBJ2-5, with a tentative D call TRBD2 (5 bases). The CDR3 covers 14 residues. Trimming left V 2 bases short and J 5 bases short, with 12 bases between. Germline CDR1 is MNHNY and CDR2 is SVGAGI (reference sequence). CDR3 DNA: TGTGCCAGCAGTTACACGACGGGGTCCGAGACCCAGTACTTC. It translates to CASSYTTGSETQYF.

This clonotype was recorded many times. This sequence joins TRBV5-1 and TRBJ1-2, with D unclear. The germline V gene encodes CDR1 SGHRS and CDR2 YFSETQ. V was clipped by 0 bases and J by 7 bases, with 13 bases between them. The length of the CDR3 is 14 residues. The CDR3 sequence is CASSLGLGLGGYTF. CDR3 DNA sequence: TGCGCCAGCAGCTTGGGCCTGGGCCTTGGTGGCTACACCTTC.

The sample holds a few counts of this clonotype. V and J are TRBV29-1 and TRBJ2-3; 11 bases are a match to TRBD1. The germline CDR1 and CDR2 sequences are SQVTM and ANQGSEA. V lost 6 bases to trimming and J lost 5 bases; unmatched junction nucleotides: 7. CDR3 length equals 14 residues. CDR3 residues: CSVRDRGGGDTQYF. CDR3 nucleotides: TGCAGCGTAAGGGACAGGGGGGGAGGAGATACGCAGTATTTT.

The chain combines TRBV5-1 with TRBJ2-6; D is undetermined. This CDR3 comprises 16 residues. In germline, CDR1 is SGHRS, CDR2 YFSETQ. The V end lost 0 bases, the J end lost 4 bases, and 11 bases lay between the germline ends. For the CDR3, the DNA is TGCGCCAGCAGCTTGGTGCTAGGTGCCGGGGCCAACGTCCTGACTTTC. Amino acid sequence: CASSLVLGAGANVLTF.

The chain couples TRBV27 to TRBJ1-2; D not certain. V lost 11 bases and J lost 7, with 17 bases in between. CDR3 size: 12 residues. CDR1 is MNHEY, CDR2 SMNVEV, per germline (reference sequence). CDR3 nucleotides: TGTGCCGGCAAATCGGCGGCTTTTGGCTACACCTTC. It yields the protein CAGKSAAFGYTF.

The chain couples TRBV2 to TRBJ1-5; unclear D gene. V was pared by 0 bases and J by 6 bases, with 9 bases between. Germline V lookup: CDR1 SNHLY, CDR2 FYNNEI. CDR3 length: 14 residues. The CDR3 reads CASSEAAGIQPQHF. The CDR3 bases are TGTGCCAGCAGTGAAGCCGCGGGCATTCAGCCCCAGCATTTT.

This clonotype was counted a few times. The rearrangement uses TRBV20-1 and TRBJ2-1, with 8 nucleotides matching TRBD2. With V trimmed by 3 bases and J by 8 bases, 9 bases remained unmatched. Germline V gene sequence: CDR1 DFQATT, CDR2 SNEGSKA (reference sequence). The CDR3 runs 14 residues. The CDR3 DNA follows: TGCAGTGCTAGCGGGCTAGCGGGCAACGATGAGCAGTTCTTC. Protein product: CSASGLAGNDEQFF.

This clonotype was detected many times. This chain uses TRBV15 with TRBJ1-2; TRBD1 is a possible D gene (5 bases). The V and J ends lost 0 bases and 8 bases respectively, with 16 bases between them. The CDR3 contains 15 residues. Germline V gives CDR1 LNHNV, CDR2 YYDKDF (reference sequence). CDR3 loop: CATSRDRSGAGGYTF. The CDR3 nucleotides are TGTGCCACCAGCAGAGATCGGTCCGGGGCCGGAGGCTACACCTTC.

The sample holds a few counts of this clonotype. This rearrangement joins TRBV20-1 to TRBJ2-1; D ambiguous. V shed 1 base and J shed 7 bases, with 17 bases lying between them. CDR1 is DFQATT and CDR2 is SNEGSKA in the germline V gene (reference sequence). CDR3 length equals 15 residues. CDR3 region: CSARGPTTFWNEQFF. The CDR3 DNA reads as TGCAGTGCTAGAGGTCCTACGACCTTTTGGAATGAGCAGTTCTTC.

The V call is TRBV12-3 or TRBV12-4, the J call TRBJ2-3, with D uncertain. Between the trimmed V and J ends, which lost 5 bases and 4 bases, there was a span of 7 bases. The CDR3 runs 12 residues. As DNA, the CDR3 is TGTGCCAGCAGTCCTTGGTCAGATACGCAGTATTTT. Translation gives CASSPWSDTQYF.

This clonotype was seen a handful of times. J is TRBJ2-1 and V is TRBV29-1, with TRBD2 matching 11 bases. The germline V gene has CDR1 SQVTM and CDR2 ANQGSEA. The CDR3 consists of 14 residues. V was clipped by 6 bases and J by 0 bases; unmatched bases: 1. The CDR3 DNA reads as TGCAGCGTAACTAGCGGGAGCTCCTACAATGAGCAGTTCTTC. This gives the protein CSVTSGSSYNEQFF.

As concerns this clonotype: One end of the junction is discordant with germline, which a read error may explain. The chain links TRBV4-1 to TRBJ1-5; 10 bases agree with TRBD1. CDR1 is MGHRA, CDR2 YSYEKL, per germline. The CDR3 runs 15 residues. CDR3 residues: CAGSQGDRGQEPQHF. Here the CDR3 DNA reads TGCGCCGGCAGCCAAGGAGACAGGGGGCAGGAGCCCCAGCATTTT.

This clonotype was detected only a few times. This rearrangement joins TRBV4-1 to TRBJ2-1; 10 positions agree with TRBD2. The germline V gene encodes CDR1 MGHRA and CDR2 YSYEKL. The V segment lost 0 bases and the J segment 7 bases; nucleotides outside the gene matches: 6. The CDR3 length is 16 residues. The CDR3 reads CASSQETGSGRNEQFF. CDR3 sequence (DNA): TGCGCCAGCAGCCAAGAGACTGGTAGCGGGAGGAATGAGCAGTTCTTC.

This clonotype was counted only a few times. CDR3 sequence reads: CSARETGWETQYF. The CDR3 DNA reads TGCAGTGCTAGGGAGACAGGGTGGGAGACCCAGTACTTC. The rearrangement uses TRBV20-1 and TRBJ2-5, with 7 bases matching TRBD1. The trim removed 3 bases at V and 5 bases at J, leaving 6 bases unmatched. Per germline, CDR1 DFQATT and CDR2 SNEGSKA (reference sequence). The CDR3 totals 13 residues.

The J gene is TRBJ2-5, the V gene TRBV5-1, with TRBD2 identical over 11 bases. Trimming at V came to 5 bases and at J to 5 bases, leaving 8 bases not matched to a gene. The germline V gene encodes CDR1 SGHRS and CDR2 YFSETQ. This CDR3 spans 15 amino acids. In nucleotides, the CDR3 is TGCGCCAGCAGTTGGCAAGGGACTAGCGGTGAGACCCAGTACTTC. Translated: CASSWQGTSGETQYF.

The rearrangement joins TRBV7-3 to TRBJ2-1; 14 bases are shared with TRBD2. Trimming took 5 bases from V and 4 from J; bases not matched to a gene: 7. The CDR3 extends over 17 amino acids. Germline V gene lookup returns CDR1 SGHTA and CDR2 FQGTGA. The CDR3 loop is CASSPSGLAGGYNEQFF. In DNA, the CDR3 is TGTGCCAGCAGCCCCAGCGGACTAGCGGGGGGATACAATGAGCAGTTCTTC.

This clonotype was picked up a small number of times. V usage is TRBV4-1 and J usage is TRBJ2-5, with TRBD1 as a possible D gene (5 bases). Germline values: CDR1 MGHRA, CDR2 YSYEKL. The CDR3 is made up of 15 amino acids. Trimming pared 1 base from V and 3 bases from J, leaving 12 bases between. The CDR3 DNA reads as TGCGCCAGCAGCCAAGTTCAATTCAGGGAAGAGACCCAGTACTTC. Translation gives CASSQVQFREETQYF.

The CDR3 bases are TGCGCCAGCAGTACGGGAATGAACACTGAAGCTTTCTTT. Protein: CASSTGMNTEAFF. The chain employs TRBV5-1 and TRBJ1-1; no definite D call. Per germline, CDR1 SGHRS and CDR2 YFSETQ. There are 13 residues in the CDR3. Trimming pared 5 bases from V and 0 bases from J, leaving 8 bases between.

This clonotype was recorded at least ten times. This rearrangement joins TRBV15 to TRBJ1-1; D gene uncertain. The V gene's germline CDR1 is LNHNV and CDR2 YYDKDF (reference sequence). Trimming stripped 8 bases from V and 1 base from J, with 5 bases between. The CDR3 sequence is 11 residues long. The CDR3 nucleotides are TGTGCCACCCAGCGGAACACTGAAGCTTTCTTT. As protein: CATQRNTEAFF. The variable domain in full, with the rest retrieved from reference TRBV15 and TRBJ1-1, is DAMVIQNPRYQVTQFGKPVTLSCSQTLNHNVMYWYQQKSSQAPKLLFHYYDKDFNNEADTPDNFQSRRPNTSFCFLDIRSPGLGDTAMYLCATQRNTEAFFGQGTRLTVV.

The chain uses TRBV3-1 and TRBJ2-1; 7 bases align to TRBD1. The CDR3 is made up of 14 amino acids. V was pared by 5 bases and J by 8 bases, with 9 bases of the junction left unmatched. Germline values: CDR1 LGHDT, CDR2 YNNKEL (reference sequence). The CDR3 DNA sequence: TGTGCCAGCAGCACCCGACAGGGAAGGGATGAGCAGTTCTTC. Its protein product is CASSTRQGRDEQFF.

In its sample, this clonotype was seen a few times. This chain connects TRBV5-1 to TRBJ2-5; 7 nucleotides match TRBD1. The CDR3 loop spans 15 amino acids. The V gene's germline CDR1 is SGHRS and CDR2 YFSETQ. V trimming: 1 base; J trimming: 1 base; junction bases outside the gene matches: 4. The CDR3 loop reads CASSLLGTAQETQYF. CDR3 nucleotide sequence: TGCGCCAGCAGCTTGCTGGGGACAGCCCAAGAGACCCAGTACTTC.

This clonotype has only a few counts. The rearrangement joins TRBV6-2 or TRBV6-3 to TRBJ2-3; D gene uncertain. V lost 2 bases and J lost 2, with 14 bases in between. This CDR3 spans 16 amino acids. CDR1 MNHEY and CDR2 SVGEGT come from the germline V gene. This CDR3 reads CASSYGFLSFTDTQYF. CDR3 nucleotides: TGTGCCAGCAGTTACGGGTTCCTCTCATTCACAGATACGCAGTATTTT.